The 20 T cell receptor beta chains listed next were all sequenced from one sample in a study of beta chain features in type 1 diabetes. Study-level findings and limits: All four CD4+ subsets of Type 1 diabetes patients contained TCRB CDR3s that were moderately but significantly shorter.

The sequenced template was cDNA made from the entire isolated RNA. Assay: immunoSEQ multiplex PCR; the TCRdb copy retains only in-frame clones and omits some. This sample has roughly 350,000 clones, with about 10% found just once. Their target antigens are unknown. The sample was central memory CD4+ T cells from blood. These receptors were collected from a man aged 25-45 years with type 1 diabetes.

This clone was seen a handful of times. Since a far larger clone is one base different, this is likely a read error. V usage is TRBV21-1 and J usage is TRBJ2-2. TRBV21-1 is labeled a pseudogene. The CDR3 totals 18 residues. In DNA form, the CDR3 reads TGTGCCAGCAGCAAAAAGGGGGGCTGTCAGTCGAACACCGGGGAGCTGTTTTTT. Translating gives CASSKKGGCQSNTGELFF.

The V call is TRBV4-3, the J call TRBJ1-4; D ambiguous. Trimming shortened V by 4 bases and J by 4 bases, and 16 bases separated the two germline ends. From germline, CDR1 is LGHNA and CDR2 YSLEER. This CDR3 has 16 residues. The DNA for the CDR3 is TGCGCCAGCAGCCCCGATCGAGGCGGTGTTAATGAAAAACTGTTTTTT. Translated, it gives CASSPDRGGVNEKLFF.

This sequence joins TRBV5-6 and TRBJ2-7, with 7 bases lining up with TRBD2. Unmatched junction bases numbered 6, after V lost 1 base and J lost 2 bases. The V gene's germline CDR1 is SGHDT and CDR2 YYEEEE. CDR3 size: 15 residues. The CDR3 bases are TGTGCCAGCAGCTTGAAAGCGGGATTAACCTACGAGCAGTACTTC. Its protein product is CASSLKAGLTYEQYF.

This clone was seen repeatedly, ten times or more. J is TRBJ2-2 and V is TRBV7-8, with unresolved D. Trimming stripped 2 bases from V and 4 bases from J, with 17 bases between. Germline assignment: CDR1 SGHVS and CDR2 FQNEAQ. The CDR3 length is 17 residues. The CDR3 region has the DNA TGTGCCAGCAGCTTAATGTCTGTTCGGCAGCCCACCGGGGAGCTGTTTTTT. Its protein product is CASSLMSVRQPTGELFF.

The CDR3 DNA sequence: TGTGCCAGCACGGTCGAGCCCTACGAGCAGTACTTC. Translating gives CASTVEPYEQYF. The chain recombines TRBV28 with TRBJ2-7; D gene uncertain. Trimming left V 7 bases short and J 2 bases short, with 9 bases between. From germline, CDR1 is MDHEN and CDR2 SYDVKM. CDR3 length: 12 residues.

This clone was recorded at least ten times. The V call is TRBV29-1, the J call TRBJ1-5, with a tentative D call TRBD1 (5 bases). CDR1 is SQVTM and CDR2 is ANQGSEA in the germline V gene. V lost 6 bases and J lost 5, with 17 bases in between. The CDR3 runs 14 residues. The CDR3 nucleotides are TGCAGCGTGGCCCAGGGAGGGTTCGATCAGCCCCAGCATTTT. Translation: CSVAQGGFDQPQHF.

This clone came up a few times. The rearrangement uses TRBV7-8 and TRBJ2-1; no clear D. The V and J ends lost 8 bases and 8 bases respectively, with 16 bases between them. Germline CDR1 is SGHVS and CDR2 is FQNEAQ. There are 13 residues in the CDR3. The CDR3 DNA follows: TGTGCCAGCGGTCAACCGATGTTTTATGAGCAGTTCTTC. This translates into CASGQPMFYEQFF.

This clone has only a few counts. The chain joins TRBV11-2 to TRBJ2-3; 12 nucleotides align to TRBD2. J lost 6 bases, V lost 1 base, and 11 bases had no gene match. Germline CDR1 is SGHAT and CDR2 is FQNNGV. The CDR3 runs to 18 residues. In DNA, the CDR3 is TGTGCCAGCAGCTTAGCTCCACTAGCGGGAGGCCTCAAGGATACGCAGTATTTT. Its translation: CASSLAPLAGGLKDTQYF.

This clone was detected ten times or more. This rearrangement joins TRBV5-1 to TRBJ1-1; D perhaps matches TRBD1 (5 bases). This CDR3 spans 15 amino acids. Germline V gene data show CDR1 as SGHRS and CDR2 as YFSETQ. The V end lost 2 bases, the J end lost 1 base, and 12 bases lay between the germline ends. CDR3 DNA: TGCGCCAGCAGCTTCACAGGCCCGGGGAACACTGAAGCTTTCTTT. The encoded protein is CASSFTGPGNTEAFF.

This clone was observed a few times. The V and J genes are TRBV7-2 and TRBJ1-4, with a tentative D call TRBD1 (5 bases). Trimming took off 4 bases at V and 3 bases at J, with 9 bases between the two ends. The germline gives CDR1 SGHTA, CDR2 FQGNSA. CDR3 length equals 14 residues. In DNA, the CDR3 is TGTGCCAGCAGCTGGGGGGGGTCTAATGAAAAACTGTTTTTT. Its translation: CASSWGGSNEKLFF.

There are a few counts of this clone. The V and J genes are TRBV28 and TRBJ1-5; 9 bases match TRBD1. The germline V gene has CDR1 MDHEN and CDR2 SYDVKM. J was trimmed by 4 bases and V by 4 bases; bases with no gene match: 5. The CDR3 is 15 residues long. CDR3 sequence: CASSSPTGGNQPQHF. CDR3 nucleotides: TGTGCCAGCAGTTCCCCGACAGGGGGGAATCAGCCCCAGCATTTT.

There are a few counts of this clone. V usage is TRBV29-1 and J usage is TRBJ1-1; D uncertain. Trimming took off 3 bases at V and 1 base at J, with 6 bases between the two ends. Germline lookup yields CDR1 SQVTM and CDR2 ANQGSEA. This CDR3 contains 12 residues. CDR3: CSVETANTEAFF. The CDR3 DNA reads as TGCAGCGTTGAGACTGCGAACACTGAAGCTTTCTTT.

This clone was observed at least ten times. V gene TRBV7-2 combines with J gene TRBJ2-2; D is possibly TRBD1 (5 bases). Germline CDR1 SGHTA, CDR2 FQGNSA. Trimming cost V 3 bases and J 5 bases, with 10 bases left between them. CDR3 length: 14 amino acids. The CDR3 sequence is CASSFRASTGELFF. The CDR3 nucleotides read TGTGCCAGCAGCTTCAGGGCGTCGACCGGGGAGCTGTTTTTT.

This clone was counted a few times. The chain has TRBV11-3 and TRBJ2-6, with a possible D match to TRBD2 (6 bases). The CDR3 totals 13 residues. Germline CDR1 reads SGHNT; CDR2 reads YENEEA. V lost 5 bases and J 11 bases, leaving 13 bases between the germline ends. CDR3: CASSRDSEDVLTF. The CDR3 coding sequence is TGTGCCAGCAGCAGGGACTCCGAGGACGTCCTGACTTTC.

This clone has a handful of counts. This rearrangement joins TRBV14 to TRBJ1-5, with a tentative D call TRBD1 (5 bases). The V end was cut by 3 bases, the J end by 1 base, with 10 bases between. CDR3 length equals 15 residues. Germline CDR1 reads SGHDN; CDR2 reads FVKESK. The CDR3 DNA sequence: TGTGCCAGCAGCCAGGATTACAGGAGCAATCAGCCCCAGCATTTT. Translated, it gives CASSQDYRSNQPQHF. The full variable domain, in which reference TRBV14 and TRBJ1-5 provide the parts outside the CDR3, is EAGVTQFPSHSVIEKGQTVTLRCDPISGHDNLYWYRRVMGKEIKFLLHFVKESKQDESGMPNNRFLAERTGGTYSTLKVQPAELEDSGVYFCASSQDYRSNQPQHFGDGTRLSIL.

This clone was counted only a few times. This chain links TRBV2 with TRBJ2-7, with 7 positions matching TRBD2. CDR3 size: 13 residues. V dropped 6 bases and J dropped 6; count of bases not matched to a gene: 8. The germline V gene encodes CDR1 SNHLY and CDR2 FYNNEI. This CDR3 is CASRRGTASEQYF. CDR3 bases: TGTGCCAGCAGGCGGGGGACGGCTTCCGAGCAGTACTTC.

There are a few counts of this clone. The chain employs TRBV5-4 and TRBJ1-1; D might be TRBD1 (5 bases). The CDR3 covers 15 residues. Per germline, CDR1 SGHNT and CDR2 YYREEE (reference sequence). V gave up 1 base and J gave up 1 base, with 11 bases separating them. The CDR3 is CASSLRGFANTEAFF. In DNA form, the CDR3 reads TGTGCCAGCAGCTTGAGGGGATTCGCGAACACTGAAGCTTTCTTT.

A few counts support this clone. This CDR3 is CASSPDTTGNTIYF. The DNA of the CDR3 is TGTGCCAGCTCACCCGACACGACCGGGAACACCATATATTTT. The chain has TRBV18 and TRBJ1-3; the D is unclear. This CDR3 has 14 amino acids. CDR1 is KGHSH and CDR2 is LQKENI in the germline V gene. The V end lost 3 bases, the J end lost 7 bases, and 13 bases lay between the germline ends.

This clone was seen more than once but under ten times. V usage is TRBV7-2 and J usage is TRBJ2-7; no firm D call. Trimming stripped 2 bases from V and 2 bases from J, with 10 bases between. CDR1 and CDR2 (germline): SGHTA, FQGNSA. This CDR3 is built from 14 residues. The CDR3 coding sequence is TGTGCCAGCAGCTTAAACCGCCTCCCCTACGAGCAGTACTTC. Translation: CASSLNRLPYEQYF.

The chain has TRBV19 and TRBJ1-5; 11 bases fit TRBD1. The CDR3 consists of 15 residues. Germline V lookup: CDR1 LNHDA, CDR2 SQIVND (reference sequence). Trimming removed 10 bases from V and 3 bases from J; junction bases left unmatched: 8. CDR3 sequence (DNA): TGTGCCACCCGGGGGACAGGGGGTCTCAATCAGCCCCAGCATTTT. Amino acid sequence: CATRGTGGLNQPQHF. The full variable domain, its missing parts supplied by reference TRBV19 and TRBJ1-5, is DGGITQSPKYLFRKEGQNVTLSCEQNLNHDAMYWYRQDPGQGLRLIYYSQIVNDFQKGDIAEGYSVSREKKESFPLTVTSAQKNPTAFYLCATRGTGGLNQPQHFGDGTRLSIL.